The 20 T cell receptor beta chains presented below share a single source sample, sequenced in a study of cytomegalovirus exposure and HLA in healthy donors. 60 Vbeta and 13 Jbeta primers were used in PCR. Generated by immunoSEQ multiplex PCR, the TCRdb table keeps only in-frame clones and is missing some. The repertoire consists of roughly 200,000 clones, with 65% to 85% occurring once and the leading ten covering approximately 2.9%. The sequenced sample was PBMCs. The receptors were sampled from a female donor in good health and CMV-seronegative.

The chain carries TRBV28 and TRBJ1-1, with D possibly matching TRBD1 (5 bases). Per germline, CDR1 MDHEN and CDR2 SYDVKM. Trimming left V 6 bases short and J 2 bases short, with 19 bases between. CDR3 length equals 16 residues. The CDR3 DNA is TGTGCCAGCAGACCTCCCCTAAGACAGTCAAACACTGAAGCTTTCTTT. This gives the protein CASRPPLRQSNTEAFF.

This sequence joins TRBV19 and TRBJ2-7; 9 bases are shared with TRBD1. The CDR3 contains 17 residues. Germline assignment: CDR1 LNHDA and CDR2 SQIVND (reference sequence). V lost 0 bases to trimming and J lost 2 bases; unmatched junction nucleotides: 8. CDR3 DNA: TGTGCCAGTAGTATAGATGGGACAGGGACCAAGACCTACGAGCAGTACTTC. Translation gives CASSIDGTGTKTYEQYF.

CDR3 sequence: CAWVLARENTEAFF. Here the CDR3 DNA reads TGTGCCTGGGTCCTCGCACGGGAGAACACTGAAGCTTTCTTT. This chain joins TRBV30 and TRBJ1-1, with unresolved D. Germline assignment: CDR1 GTSNPN and CDR2 SVGIG (reference sequence). Trimming left V 5 bases short and J 1 base short, with 14 bases between. The CDR3 is made up of 14 amino acids.

This chain joins TRBV19 and TRBJ1-2; the match to TRBD1 covers 7 bases. Germline V CDR1 and CDR2: LNHDA, SQIVND (reference sequence). J was trimmed by 0 bases and V by 6 bases; bases with no gene match: 7. CDR3 size: 15 residues. CDR3 in amino acids: CASSTRTGANYGYTF. CDR3 sequence (DNA): TGTGCCAGTAGCACCCGAACAGGGGCTAACTATGGCTACACCTTC.

This chain uses TRBV29-1 with TRBJ2-1; 13 positions match TRBD2. There are 14 residues in the CDR3. The germline V gene has CDR1 SQVTM and CDR2 ANQGSEA. Trimming took 6 bases from V and 4 from J; bases not matched to a gene: 3. The CDR3 sequence is CSVTLAGGYNEQFF. Written as DNA, the CDR3 is TGCAGCGTGACACTAGCGGGAGGGTACAATGAGCAGTTCTTC.

This chain connects TRBV30 to TRBJ1-5; D call uncertain. Germline V gene lookup returns CDR1 GTSNPN and CDR2 SVGIG (reference sequence). The CDR3 has 16 residues. Trimming stripped 0 bases from V and 2 bases from J, with 14 bases between. CDR3 sequence reads: CAWSVLGDGGNQPQHF. The CDR3 nucleotides read TGTGCCTGGAGTGTACTGGGAGACGGCGGCAATCAGCCCCAGCATTTT.

J is TRBJ2-3 and V is TRBV13; the match to TRBD1 covers 12 bases. The CDR3 spans 16 residues. CDR1 is PRHDT and CDR2 is FYEKMQ in the germline V gene (reference sequence). J was trimmed by 3 bases and V by 4 bases; bases with no gene match: 5. This CDR3 is CASSSRDRGHTDTQYF. The CDR3 nucleotides are TGTGCCAGCAGCTCTAGGGACAGGGGGCATACAGATACGCAGTATTTT.

The chain employs TRBV2 and TRBJ2-3; D may be TRBD1 (6 bases). This CDR3 comprises 19 residues. The V end was cut by 0 bases, the J end by 2 bases, with 21 bases between. Looked up from germline, CDR1 is SNHLY and CDR2 is FYNNEI. The CDR3 here is CASSEAGEGGLFATDTQYF. The CDR3 bases are TGTGCCAGCAGTGAAGCGGGGGAAGGGGGTCTCTTTGCCACAGATACGCAGTATTTT.

This chain links TRBV7-9 with TRBJ2-7; possible D gene TRBD1, 5 bases. Trimming stripped 4 bases from V and 0 bases from J, with 10 bases between. This CDR3 spans 14 amino acids. Per germline, CDR1 SEHNR and CDR2 FQNEAQ (reference sequence). DNA for the CDR3: TGTGCCAGCAGCTCCTTGGACAACTCCTACGAGCAGTACTTC. It is translated as CASSSLDNSYEQYF.

The chain has TRBV7-8 and TRBJ2-7; maybe TRBD2 (6 bases). Per germline, CDR1 SGHVS and CDR2 FQNEAQ. Between the trimmed V and J ends, which lost 1 base and 0 bases, there was a span of 13 bases. The CDR3 covers 16 residues. CDR3: CASSLGWRASSYEQYF. In nucleotides, the CDR3 is TGTGCCAGCAGCTTAGGATGGAGGGCCAGCTCCTACGAGCAGTACTTC.

V and J are TRBV15 and TRBJ2-1, with D hard to call. Between the trimmed V and J ends, which lost 3 bases and 6 bases, there was a span of 6 bases. This CDR3 has 12 residues. The germline gives CDR1 LNHNV, CDR2 YYDKDF (reference sequence). CDR3 DNA sequence: TGTGCCACCAGCAGGTTACTCAATGAGCAGTTCTTC. The encoded protein is CATSRLLNEQFF.

This clone was seen a handful of times. J is TRBJ1-6 and V is TRBV27; D is unclear. This CDR3 has 13 amino acids. Trimming took 8 bases from V and 8 from J, leaving 13 bases between them. Looked up from germline, CDR1 is MNHEY and CDR2 is SMNVEV (reference sequence). Here the CDR3 DNA reads TGTGCCAGCGGGCAGGCGTGGGATTCACCCCTCCACTTT. Its protein product is CASGQAWDSPLHF.

This chain uses TRBV5-1 with TRBJ2-3; D is tentatively TRBD1 or TRBD2 (7 bases each). Trimming removed 4 bases at V and 5 bases at J, with 17 bases between. Germline values: CDR1 SGHRS, CDR2 YFSETQ. There are 15 residues in the CDR3. The CDR3 DNA follows: TGCGCCAGCAGCCTGGGGAGGGGGCGCGTAGATACGCAGTATTTT. Its protein is CASSLGRGRVDTQYF.

The chain uses TRBV2 and TRBJ1-2; 7 nucleotides align to TRBD1. The J segment lost 8 bases and the V segment lost 9 bases, leaving 12 bases of the junction unmatched. The V gene's germline CDR1 is SNHLY and CDR2 FYNNEI. There are 13 residues in the CDR3. CDR3 nucleotide sequence: TGTGCCAGGACCGACAGGGTCATGGACGGCTACACCTTC. Translated: CARTDRVMDGYTF.

The chain carries TRBV6-6 and TRBJ2-5; D not certain. Trimming left V 7 bases short and J 7 bases short, with 13 bases between. Germline V CDR1 and CDR2: MNHNY, SVGAGI (reference sequence). CDR3 length: 12 amino acids. CDR3 nucleotide sequence: TGTGCCAGCACCCCCCGCCCGGGGACCCAGTACTTC. This encodes CASTPRPGTQYF.

The rearrangement uses TRBV5-1 and TRBJ2-2; 8 bases line up with TRBD2. Per the germline V gene, CDR1 is SGHRS and CDR2 is YFSETQ. This CDR3 contains 15 residues. Trimming at V came to 1 base and at J to 5 bases, leaving 4 bases not matched to a gene. As DNA, the CDR3 is TGCGCCAGCAGCTTGACACTAGCGGAGACCGGGGAGCTGTTTTTT. Translation gives CASSLTLAETGELFF.

This clone was seen a few times. J is TRBJ1-6 and V is TRBV6-1; 7 bases fit TRBD1. The CDR3 length is 15 residues. The junction had 6 bases not matched to a gene; V was cut back by 2 bases and J by 8 bases. Germline CDR1 and CDR2: MNHNS and SASEGT. CDR3 nucleotides: TGTGCCAGCAGTGAATTAGGGGGCGTGGATTCACCCCTCCACTTT. Translating gives CASSELGGVDSPLHF.

The gene calls are TRBV2 and TRBJ1-1; D unresolved. Germline V CDR1 and CDR2: SNHLY, FYNNEI. V gave up 7 bases and J gave up 7 bases, with 19 bases separating them. The CDR3 runs 14 residues. This CDR3 is CASISAARGGEAFF. The DNA of the CDR3 is TGTGCCAGCATCAGCGCAGCTAGAGGCGGTGAAGCTTTCTTT.

A note on this clone: Germline and junction disagree at one end, which may indicate a read error. This sequence joins TRBV7-2 and TRBJ1-2, with 11 bases fitting TRBD1. CDR3 size: 12 residues. Looked up from germline, CDR1 is SGHTA and CDR2 is FQGNSA. CDR3: CASSYRTGGAEF. CDR3 nucleotides: TGTGCCAGCAGCTACAGGACAGGGGGCGCGGAGTTC. Full variable domain (remainder filled in from reference TRBV7-2 and TRBJ1-2): GAGVSQSPSNKVTEKGKDVELRCDPISGHTALYWYRQSLGQGLEFLIYFQGNSAPDKSGLPSDRFSAERTGGSVSTLTIQRTQQEDSAVYLCASSYRTGGAEFGSGTRLTVV.

The chain joins TRBV7-2 to TRBJ2-1; 11 nucleotides match TRBD2. Trimming at V came to 3 bases and at J to 9 bases, leaving 7 bases not matched to a gene. The germline V gene has CDR1 SGHTA and CDR2 FQGNSA. The CDR3 runs 15 residues. This CDR3 reads CASSLPSGRRGEQFF. In nucleotides, the CDR3 is TGTGCCAGCAGCTTGCCTAGCGGGAGGCGCGGTGAGCAGTTCTTC.